Listed below are T cell receptor beta chains from one sample, sequenced in a study of CD8+ T cells in alopecia areata. The repertoire was sequenced with immunoSEQ multiplex PCR; TCRdb's copy has only in-frame clones and lacks some. This sample yields about 120,000 clones, of which 35% to 45% are seen a single time; roughly 3.2% belongs to the top ten. Sequenced: CD4+ T cells sorted from blood. The receptors were gathered from a human donor with alopecia areata. Both conserved end residues are part of each CDR3. The D gene is left open where the match is weak. Some rows mark clone size as missing; the rest say once, few, many or name a class of expanded clone.

v_gene: TRBV28; d_gene: TRBD1; len: 15; j_gene: TRBJ2-7; abundance: medium-sized; CDR3aa: CASSLESDRVYEQYF; CDR3nt: TGTGCCAGCAGTTTAGAGTCGGACAGGGTCTACGAGCAGTACTTC
v_gene: TRBV4-3; d_gene: .; len: 15; j_gene: TRBJ2-5; abundance: .; CDR3aa: CASSQGYGLEETQYF; CDR3nt: TGCGCCAGCAGCCAAGGTTATGGACTGGAAGAGACCCAGTACTTC
v_gene: TRBV29-1; d_gene: .; len: 12; j_gene: TRBJ2-7; abundance: few; CDR3aa: CSVGTDSYEQYF; CDR3nt: TGCAGCGTTGGGACAGACTCCTACGAGCAGTACTTC
v_gene: TRBV29-1; d_gene: .; len: 14; j_gene: TRBJ1-1; abundance: .; CDR3aa: CSVARLQANTEAFF; CDR3nt: TGCAGCGTTGCCCGCCTGCAGGCGAACACTGAAGCTTTCTTT
v_gene: TRBV29-1; d_gene: .; len: 15; j_gene: TRBJ2-5; abundance: .; CDR3aa: CSVDQGVLAGETQYF; CDR3nt: TGCAGCGTTGACCAAGGGGTACTAGCCGGGGAGACCCAGTACTTC
v_gene: TRBV29-1; d_gene: TRBD1; len: 14; j_gene: TRBJ2-1; abundance: few; CDR3aa: CSVDGDRGLDEQFF; CDR3nt: TGCAGCGTTGACGGGGACAGGGGGCTTGATGAGCAGTTCTTC
v_gene: TRBV28; d_gene: TRBD2; len: 15; j_gene: TRBJ2-7; abundance: few; CDR3aa: CASSPAGGPLDEQYF; CDR3nt: TGTGCCAGCAGTCCAGCGGGAGGGCCCTTGGACGAGCAGTACTTC
v_gene: TRBV6-5; d_gene: TRBD1; len: 14; j_gene: TRBJ2-7; abundance: .; CDR3aa: CASKKPGQAGEQYF; CDR3nt: TGTGCCAGCAAGAAACCGGGACAGGCTGGCGAGCAGTACTTC
v_gene: TRBV4-3; d_gene: .; len: 13; j_gene: TRBJ2-3; abundance: .; CDR3aa: CASSLRGTDTQYF; CDR3nt: TGCGCCAGCAGCCTCCGGGGCACAGATACGCAGTATTTT
v_gene: TRBV4-1; d_gene: .; len: 15; j_gene: TRBJ2-1; abundance: .; CDR3aa: CASRQEDSLIHEQFF; CDR3nt: TGCGCCAGCAGACAGGAGGACAGTTTAATCCATGAGCAGTTCTTC
v_gene: TRBV25-1; d_gene: .; len: 12; j_gene: TRBJ2-7; abundance: .; CDR3aa: CASRPPGHGLYF; CDR3nt: TGTGCCAGCAGGCCCCCGGGACATGGTCTGTACTTC
v_gene: TRBV5-1; d_gene: .; len: 17; j_gene: TRBJ2-6; abundance: few; CDR3aa: CASSLALHGSGANVLTF; CDR3nt: TGCGCCAGCAGCTTGGCATTACACGGCTCTGGGGCCAACGTCCTGACTTTC
v_gene: TRBV14; d_gene: .; len: 15; j_gene: TRBJ1-1; abundance: .; CDR3aa: CASSPHRAVNTEAFF; CDR3nt: TGTGCCAGCAGCCCACACAGGGCGGTGAACACTGAAGCTTTCTTT
v_gene: TRBV23-1; d_gene: .; len: 15; j_gene: TRBJ1-5; abundance: few; CDR3aa: CASSQLHGGNQPQHF; CDR3nt: TGCGCCAGCAGTCAATTACACGGTGGGAATCAGCCCCAGCATTTT
v_gene: TRBV5-1; d_gene: .; len: 11; j_gene: TRBJ2-5; abundance: .; CDR3aa: CASSVQETQYF; CDR3nt: TGCGCCAGCAGCGTCCAAGAGACCCAGTACTTC
v_gene: TRBV28; d_gene: .; len: 16; j_gene: TRBJ2-1; abundance: few; CDR3aa: CASSPASASSYNEQFF; CDR3nt: TGTGCCAGCAGCCCAGCTAGCGCCAGCTCCTACAATGAGCAGTTCTTC
v_gene: TRBV7-9; d_gene: .; len: 13; j_gene: TRBJ2-5; abundance: few; CDR3aa: CASSWTVQETQYF; CDR3nt: TGTGCCAGCAGCTGGACAGTTCAAGAGACCCAGTACTTC
v_gene: TRBV7-2; d_gene: .; len: 15; j_gene: TRBJ2-7; abundance: .; CDR3aa: CASSSYLGADYEQYF; CDR3nt: TGTGCCAGCAGCTCGTACCTCGGAGCGGACTACGAGCAGTACTTC
v_gene: TRBV4-3; d_gene: TRBD1; len: 15; j_gene: TRBJ1-5; abundance: .; CDR3aa: CASSQMTGTNQPQHF; CDR3nt: TGCGCCAGCAGCCAAATGACAGGGACAAATCAGCCCCAGCATTTT
v_gene: TRBV29-1; d_gene: .; len: 15; j_gene: TRBJ2-5; abundance: .; CDR3aa: CSVEVRQGSWETQYF; CDR3nt: TGCAGCGTTGAAGTAAGGCAGGGAAGTTGGGAGACCCAGTACTTC
v_gene: TRBV18; d_gene: .; len: 12; j_gene: TRBJ1-1; abundance: .; CDR3aa: CASSPLNTEAFF; CDR3nt: TGTGCCAGCTCACCATTGAACACTGAAGCTTTCTTT
v_gene: TRBV29-1; d_gene: .; len: 13; j_gene: TRBJ2-7; abundance: few; CDR3aa: CSVSLVLSHEQYF; CDR3nt: TGCAGCGTTTCACTGGTCCTATCTCACGAGCAGTACTTC
v_gene: TRBV29-1; d_gene: .; len: 14; j_gene: TRBJ2-3; abundance: .; CDR3aa: CSVTAGTSTDTQYF; CDR3nt: TGCAGCGTGACGGCAGGGACTAGCACAGATACGCAGTATTTT
v_gene: TRBV28; d_gene: .; len: 15; j_gene: TRBJ1-2; abundance: .; CDR3aa: CASSPSGVDGYGYTF; CDR3nt: TGTGCCAGCAGTCCGTCAGGGGTAGATGGCTATGGCTACACCTTC
v_gene: TRBV28; d_gene: .; len: 12; j_gene: TRBJ2-2; abundance: few; CDR3aa: CASSFQGRELFF; CDR3nt: TGTGCCAGCAGTTTCCAGGGGCGGGAGCTGTTTTTT
v_gene: TRBV30; d_gene: .; len: 13; j_gene: TRBJ2-7; abundance: .; CDR3aa: CAWWRGSSYEQYF; CDR3nt: TGTGCCTGGTGGAGGGGCAGCTCCTACGAGCAGTACTTC
v_gene: TRBV7-2; d_gene: .; len: 15; j_gene: TRBJ2-2; abundance: .; CDR3aa: CASSLGLGLRGELFF; CDR3nt: TGTGCCAGCAGCTTAGGACTGGGGCTCAGGGGGGAGCTGTTTTTT
v_gene: TRBV5-4; d_gene: .; len: 14; j_gene: TRBJ1-4; abundance: few; CDR3aa: CASRGPADNEKLFF; CDR3nt: TGTGCCAGCAGGGGCCCGGCCGATAATGAAAAACTGTTTTTT
v_gene: TRBV7-9; d_gene: .; len: 14; j_gene: TRBJ2-5; abundance: few; CDR3aa: CASSSGSRTETQYF; CDR3nt: TGTGCCAGCAGCTCTGGCAGTAGGACAGAGACCCAGTACTTC
v_gene: TRBV9; d_gene: .; len: 16; j_gene: TRBJ2-2; abundance: .; CDR3aa: CASSPRAAGNTGELFF; CDR3nt: TGTGCCAGCAGCCCCCGTGCAGCGGGCAACACCGGGGAGCTGTTTTTT
v_gene: TRBV18; d_gene: .; len: 13; j_gene: TRBJ2-5; abundance: few; CDR3aa: CASSPRGEETQYF; CDR3nt: TGTGCCAGCTCACCACGGGGGGAAGAGACCCAGTACTTC
v_gene: TRBV4-1; d_gene: .; len: 13; j_gene: TRBJ2-5; abundance: .; CDR3aa: CASSRGQRETQYF; CDR3nt: TGCGCCAGCAGCCGTGGGCAAAGGGAGACCCAGTACTTC
v_gene: TRBV19; d_gene: TRBD1; len: 14; j_gene: TRBJ2-1; abundance: .; CDR3aa: CASSTGQGVTEQFF; CDR3nt: TGTGCCAGTAGTACTGGACAGGGGGTCACTGAGCAGTTCTTC
v_gene: TRBV14; d_gene: TRBD2; len: 16; j_gene: TRBJ2-5; abundance: .; CDR3aa: CASSPILAGKQETQYF; CDR3nt: TGTGCCAGCAGCCCAATACTAGCGGGGAAACAAGAGACCCAGTACTTC
v_gene: TRBV18; d_gene: TRBD1; len: 14; j_gene: TRBJ2-2; abundance: few; CDR3aa: CASRQGVDTGELFF; CDR3nt: TGTGCCAGCAGACAGGGCGTTGACACCGGGGAGCTGTTTTTT
v_gene: TRBV5-1; d_gene: .; len: 15; j_gene: TRBJ2-1; abundance: few; CDR3aa: CASSLVGSSYNEQFF; CDR3nt: TGCGCCAGCAGCTTGGTGGGGAGCTCCTACAATGAGCAGTTCTTC
v_gene: TRBV14; d_gene: TRBD1; len: 14; j_gene: TRBJ2-7; abundance: .; CDR3aa: CASNTRQGTYEQYF; CDR3nt: TGTGCCAGCAACACGCGACAGGGGACCTACGAGCAGTACTTC
v_gene: TRBV28; d_gene: .; len: 17; j_gene: TRBJ1-1; abundance: few; CDR3aa: CASTLLGQSSMNTEAFF; CDR3nt: TGTGCCAGCACTCTTTTAGGGCAGTCAAGTATGAACACTGAAGCTTTCTTT
v_gene: TRBV28; d_gene: .; len: 13; j_gene: TRBJ2-2; abundance: few; CDR3aa: CASWGANTGELFF; CDR3nt: TGTGCCAGCTGGGGGGCCAACACCGGGGAGCTGTTTTTT
v_gene: TRBV29-1; d_gene: TRBD1; len: 16; j_gene: TRBJ1-5; abundance: few; CDR3aa: CSVEAGPGQGNQPQHF; CDR3nt: TGCAGCGTTGAAGCCGGCCCGGGACAGGGGAATCAGCCCCAGCATTTT
v_gene: TRBV29-1; d_gene: .; len: 13; j_gene: TRBJ2-3; abundance: few; CDR3aa: CSVNPGTANTQYF; CDR3nt: TGCAGCGTCAACCCTGGGACCGCAAATACGCAGTATTTT
v_gene: TRBV25-1; d_gene: TRBD2; len: 16; j_gene: TRBJ2-3; abundance: .; CDR3aa: CASSEPLAGRTDTQYF; CDR3nt: TGTGCCAGCAGTGAACCCCTAGCGGGGCGCACAGATACGCAGTATTTT
v_gene: TRBV29-1; d_gene: .; len: 12; j_gene: TRBJ2-7; abundance: .; CDR3aa: CSVQPSFTRQYF; CDR3nt: TGCAGCGTTCAACCCTCGTTTACTCGGCAGTACTTC
v_gene: TRBV5-1; d_gene: .; len: 14; j_gene: TRBJ1-1; abundance: .; CDR3aa: CASSLGDGWTEAFF; CDR3nt: TGCGCCAGCAGCTTGGGTGATGGATGGACTGAAGCTTTCTTT